This TCR beta chain was recorded in a study of cytomegalovirus exposure and HLA in healthy donors. Comment on this clone: What it recognizes is unknown.

A multiplex PCR was run with 60 Vbeta primers and 13 Jbeta primers. Generated by immunoSEQ multiplex PCR, the TCRdb table keeps only in-frame clones and is missing some. The sample includes some 140,000 clones, around 77% of them seen just once. Looked up from germline, CDR1 is MNHEY and CDR2 is SMNVEV (reference sequence). This CDR3 has 17 residues. Trimming at V came to 2 bases and at J to 2 bases, leaving 8 bases not matched to a gene. Study-wide points: With later analysis, a missense DCLRE1C variant became linked to TCR beta V- and J-gene trimming. Immune exposure information available was restricted to CMV serostatus. Data from an earlier analysis indicated that most TCR beta V segments were productive either about 90% or about 30% of the time.

Sequenced sample: PBMCs. The chain is built from TRBV27 and TRBJ2-5; 10 bases are shared with TRBD2. This receptor was obtained from a man aged 25 to 40 in good health and CMV-seronegative. This CDR3 reads CASSLTASGSPQETQYF. The CDR3 DNA reads TGTGCCAGCAGTTTAACTGCTAGCGGGAGCCCACAAGAGACCCAGTACTTC.